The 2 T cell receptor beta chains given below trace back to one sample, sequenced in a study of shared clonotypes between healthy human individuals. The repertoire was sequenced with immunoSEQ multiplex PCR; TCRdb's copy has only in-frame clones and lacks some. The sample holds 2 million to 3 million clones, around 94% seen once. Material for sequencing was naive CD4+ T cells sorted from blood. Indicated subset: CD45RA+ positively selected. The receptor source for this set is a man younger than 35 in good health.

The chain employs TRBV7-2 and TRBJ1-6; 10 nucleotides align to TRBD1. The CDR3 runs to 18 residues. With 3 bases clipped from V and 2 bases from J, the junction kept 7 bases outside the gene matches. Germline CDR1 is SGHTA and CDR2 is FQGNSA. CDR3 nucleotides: TGTGCCAGCAGCTTGGGACAGGGGCGAAGTCCCTATAATTCACCCCTCCACTTT. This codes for CASSLGQGRSPYNSPLHF. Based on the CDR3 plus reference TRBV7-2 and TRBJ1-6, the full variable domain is GAGVSQSPSNKVTEKGKDVELRCDPISGHTALYWYRQSLGQGLEFLIYFQGNSAPDKSGLPSDRFSAERTGGSVSTLTIQRTQQEDSAVYLCASSLGQGRSPYNSPLHFGNGTRLTVT.

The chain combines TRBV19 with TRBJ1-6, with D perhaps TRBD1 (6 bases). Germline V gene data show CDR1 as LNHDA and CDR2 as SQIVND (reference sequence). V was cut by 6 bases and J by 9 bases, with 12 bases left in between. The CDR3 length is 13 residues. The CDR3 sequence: CASSEQGGSPLHF. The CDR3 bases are TGTGCCAGTAGCGAACAGGGTGGTTCACCCCTCCACTTT.